This T cell receptor (beta chain) was sequenced for a study of graft-versus-host responses after intestinal transplantation. Background on the study: Multivisceral, liver-intestinal, or isolated intestinal grafts went to recipients. Each recipient received anti-thymocyte globulin induction, then tacrolimus and steroids for around three years.

The CDR3 is 13 residues long. Per germline, CDR1 SGDLS and CDR2 YYNGEE. Trimming took off 7 bases at V and 4 bases at J, with 13 bases between the two ends. Comments on this clone: The antigen is unknown.

The repertoire was sequenced with immunoSEQ multiplex PCR; TCRdb's copy has only in-frame clones and lacks some. The sample lists about 85,000 clones, roughly 90% occurring once. General study results and limits: Present in recipient marrow, GvH clones included some that appeared first in ileum or blood. High graft-versus-host to host-versus-graft clonal ratios were found in allografts of patients who had graft-donor T cell macrochimerism.

The material was unstimulated CD8+ T cells sorted from spleen or lymph node cells, obtained before transplant. The chain recombines TRBV9 with TRBJ2-3, with a tentative D call TRBD2 (6 bases). The receptor was isolated from a human donor who was the organ donor for an intestinal transplant. The CDR3 DNA is TGTGCCAGCGGGAGGATCGGTGCAGATACGCAGTATTTT. Residues: CASGRIGADTQYF.